These T cell receptor beta chains were read from a single sample in a study of cytomegalovirus exposure and HLA in healthy donors. The protocol was immunoSEQ multiplex PCR, while the TCRdb copy is restricted to in-frame clones and leaves out a portion. The sample holds roughly 180,000 clones; approximately 72% are singletons and the top ten take around 2.6%. Sequencing was carried out using PBMCs. These receptor sequences come from a female donor in good health and CMV-seronegative. Each CDR3 is given with its conserved first and last residue. Each record gives: clone size, J gene, V gene, D gene, CDR3 DNA, CDR3 protein. A D gene is named only where the DNA matches it firmly. Clone size is stated in some rows and not others, as once, few, many or a class when expanded.

few,TRBJ2-3,TRBV7-2,NA,TGTGCCAGCAGCTTAGGGGCGGGGACCACAGATACGCAGTATTTT,CASSLGAGTTDTQYF
NA,TRBJ2-3,TRBV5-1,TRBD1,TGCGCCAGCAGCTTCAAGACAGGGGGCAATTTCCCAGATACGCAGTATTTT,CASSFKTGGNFPDTQYF
NA,TRBJ1-1,TRBV19,NA,TGTGCCAGTAGTATTAGTGGTGCGAACACTGAAGCTTTCTTT,CASSISGANTEAFF
NA,TRBJ2-3,TRBV27,NA,TGTGCCAGCCGGGGGGCGCTGGGCACAGATACGCAGTATTTT,CASRGALGTDTQYF
NA,TRBJ2-3,TRBV19,NA,TGTGCCAGTACCCTGGGGGGGGCAAGCACAGATACGCAGTATTTT,CASTLGGASTDTQYF
NA,TRBJ1-1,TRBV6-5,TRBD1,TGTGCCAGCAGCAGCCGGGACAGAAACACTGAAGCTTTCTTT,CASSSRDRNTEAFF
NA,TRBJ2-4,TRBV23-1,NA,TGCGCCAGCAGTCAATCGACAGGGAGGACGGCCAAAAACAGTCAGTACTTC,CASSQSTGRTAKNSQYF
NA,TRBJ1-1,TRBV10-3,NA,TGTGCCATCAGTACAGGGACGAACACTGAAGCTTTCTTT,CAISTGTNTEAFF
NA,TRBJ2-7,TRBV6-6,TRBD2,TGTGCCAGCAGTTCAAGGACTAGCGCCAGCTCCTACGAGCAGTACTTC,CASSSRTSASSYEQYF
NA,TRBJ1-2,TRBV9,TRBD1,TGTGCCAGCAGCGCAACGACAGGGGGAAACTATGGCTACACCTTC,CASSATTGGNYGYTF
NA,TRBJ1-2,TRBV6-5,NA,TGTGCCAGCAGCGACGGGGGGGTAGCTGGCTACACCTTC,CASSDGGVAGYTF
NA,TRBJ2-1,TRBV6-6,TRBD2,TGTGCCAGCAGTTACCCTCGGGAGGAGCGGGAGCAGTTCTTC,CASSYPREEREQFF
NA,TRBJ2-3,TRBV18,TRBD1,TGTGCCAGTACTTCGCTCCGGGACAGGTTCACAGATACGCAGTATTTT,CASTSLRDRFTDTQYF
NA,TRBJ2-7,TRBV29-1,TRBD1,TGCAGCGTTGTCTACCGGGACAGAACACTCTACGAGCAGTACTTC,CSVVYRDRTLYEQYF
NA,TRBJ2-5,TRBV6-6,TRBD2,TGTGCCAGCAGGTCCCGGGGGGGGGAGACCCAGTACTTC,CASRSRGGETQYF
NA,TRBJ2-1,TRBV9,TRBD2,TGTGCCAGCAGCGTAGGTCCGCGGGGGGGCGGAAATGAGCAGTTCTTC,CASSVGPRGGGNEQFF
NA,TRBJ2-3,TRBV4-1,TRBD2,TGCGCCAGCAGCCAAGCGGTGTCTAGCGGGGGTATAACAGATACGCAGTATTTT,CASSQAVSSGGITDTQYF
NA,TRBJ2-3,TRBV11-2,NA,TGTGCCAGCAGCCCGGGAAGCGCGGCAGATACGCAGTATTTT,CASSPGSAADTQYF
NA,TRBJ2-5,TRBV5-1,NA,TGCGCCAGCAGCTCCCAGGGCGAAGAGACCCAGTACTTC,CASSSQGEETQYF
NA,TRBJ2-7,TRBV7-2,NA,TGTGCCAGCAGCTTAGTTGTTGGGCGGGTAGCCTACGAGCAGTACTTC,CASSLVVGRVAYEQYF
NA,TRBJ1-2,TRBV5-1,TRBD1,TGCGCCAGCAGCTTGGCCTTTATGGGACAGGGTTCTTATGGCTACACCTTC,CASSLAFMGQGSYGYTF
NA,TRBJ2-7,TRBV15,NA,TGTGCCACGCGGGACCCCCCAAGGGAGCAGTACTTC,CATRDPPREQYF
few,TRBJ1-1,TRBV9,NA,TGTGCCAGCAGCGTAGGGCCCGAACCCGGGGGGGGTGGGGACACTGAAGCTTTCTTT,CASSVGPEPGGGGDTEAFF
NA,TRBJ1-1,TRBV29-1,TRBD1,TGCAGCGTTGAGGACAGGGGGCCGAGGAACACTGAAGCTTTCTTT,CSVEDRGPRNTEAFF
NA,TRBJ2-7,TRBV11-2,NA,TGTGCCAGCAGCTTCCCCGAGGCCCCCTACGAGCAGTACTTC,CASSFPEAPYEQYF
NA,TRBJ1-6,TRBV9,TRBD1,TGTGCCAGCAGCGTTGGGACAGGGAATTCACCCCTCCACTTT,CASSVGTGNSPLHF
NA,TRBJ2-7,TRBV19,NA,TGTGCCAGTAGCCCCGGGTCTTCCTACGAGCAGTACTTC,CASSPGSSYEQYF